The rows below give T cell receptor beta chains drawn from one sample of a study of siplizumab effects on memory and regulatory T cells. The data were produced by immunoSEQ multiplex PCR, yet TCRdb's version contains in-frame clones alone and is incomplete. The repertoire holds over 85,000 clones, with approximately 93% as singletons. The sequencing sample was made of CD8+ T cells sorted from blood. These receptors were collected from a human donor in good health. The CDR3 runs from the conserved cysteine through the conserved F or W.

V	CDR3
TRBV4-2	CASSQPPGQTNYGYTF
TRBV7-3	CASSPDRGGDTQYF
TRBV9	CASSAWGAQSGYTF
TRBV4-1	CASSQDLSSGSYEQYF
TRBV13	CASSLEPGQGAENTEAFF
TRBV6-5	CASSYSLGNGELFF
TRBV19	CASSPGPSRYEQYF
TRBV21-1	CASSKTTGGPSTDTQYF
TRBV19	CASSGPVGYTF
TRBV29-1	CSVVYRDRFSYEQYF